This paragraph covers one T cell receptor (beta chain) sequence. Its antigen remains unknown. The CDR3 runs to 16 residues. CDR1 MNHEY and CDR2 SMNVEV come from the germline V gene (reference sequence). Trimming took 4 bases from V and 5 from J; bases not matched to a gene: 7. The data stem from a study of cytomegalovirus exposure and HLA in healthy donors. PCR used 60 Vbeta primers and 13 Jbeta primers. Clones were sequenced by immunoSEQ multiplex PCR, and TCRdb holds only the in-frame ones, with some missing. The sample includes tens of thousands of clones, about 80% of them seen just once. Study-level findings and limits: In a later analysis, V- and J-gene trimming of beta chains associated with a DCLRE1C missense variant, replicated independently. CMV serostatus was the only recorded immune exposure for donors. As was reported, the classifier diagnosed cytomegalovirus status with high specificity and sensitivity.

The sample consisted of PBMCs. The rearrangement uses TRBV27 and TRBJ1-4, with 10 bases identical to TRBD1. The clonotype was recovered from a male donor in good health and CMV-seronegative. The CDR3: CASSSRQGARNEKLFF. CDR3 bases: TGTGCCAGCAGTTCCAGACAGGGGGCGCGGAATGAAAAACTGTTTTTT.